This entry is about one T cell receptor (beta chain). What it binds is not known. The source of the sample is a study of T-cell memory formation after mild COVID-19. Study-wide points: CD4+ contracting clones were found mainly in CM and EM, and CD8+ ones in EMRA. Clones that contracted from day 15 to 85 had balanced CD4/CD8; later expanders were CD4+ biased.

Constant-segment primers and 5'RACE yielded cDNA libraries for TCR alpha and TCR beta, each carrying sample barcodes and UMIs. From the 5' RACE reads, TCRdb called clonotypes with MiXCR, one entry per CDR3 protein. The table includes fewer than 300,000 distinct CDR3 sequences, around 15% detected once. The receptor's source is a man aged 18-30 years who had mild COVID-19 (a few samples of this study predate the infection). Cell type and time point are not known. Sequenced sample: PBMCs or a T cell subset sorted from them (not recorded which).

The CDR3 spells CASSLLERGTEAFF. The CDR3 nucleotides read TGTGCCAGCAGTCTCCTAGAGCGGGGCACTGAAGCTTTCTTT. This chain connects TRBV6-2 or TRBV6-3 to TRBJ1-1; D unresolved. This CDR3 spans 14 amino acids. Trimming took off 5 bases at V and 4 bases at J, with 14 bases between the two ends. Germline V gives CDR1 MNHEY, CDR2 SVGEGT.